What follows are 6 T cell receptor beta chains derived from one specimen sequenced in a study of blood T cell repertoires in COVID-19. Repertoires were generated with immunoSEQ multiplex PCR, while TCRdb's copy carries only in-frame clones and drops some. The sample shows more than 150,000 clones, 84% of them seen only once. Sequencing input: peripheral blood. The receptors originated from a human donor in a cohort sampled during active COVID-19.

The chain combines TRBV14 with TRBJ1-2; 9 bases agree with TRBD1. Germline loops: CDR1 SGHDN, CDR2 FVKESK. This CDR3 spans 13 amino acids. The trim removed 4 bases at V and 7 bases at J, leaving 4 bases unmatched. The CDR3 DNA sequence: TGTGCCAGCAGCCCGGGACAGGGAGCTGGCTACACCTTC. This sequence encodes CASSPGQGAGYTF.

This rearrangement joins TRBV10-3 to TRBJ1-1, with D perhaps TRBD1 (6 bases). The CDR3 sequence is 13 residues long. In germline, CDR1 is ENHRY, CDR2 SYGVKD. Between the trimmed V and J ends, which lost 4 bases and 2 bases, there was a span of 8 bases. CDR3 sequence reads: CAISGGGNTEAFF. In DNA form, the CDR3 reads TGTGCCATCAGTGGAGGGGGTAACACTGAAGCTTTCTTT.

The V call is TRBV28, the J call TRBJ1-5; D is undetermined. Looked up from germline, CDR1 is MDHEN and CDR2 is SYDVKM. Trimming stripped 6 bases from V and 3 bases from J, with 12 bases between. This CDR3 is 14 amino acids long. As DNA, the CDR3 is TGTGCCAGCAGCCCGAACAGTGCCAATCAGCCCCAGCATTTT. Translation: CASSPNSANQPQHF.

V gene TRBV5-4 combines with J gene TRBJ2-7; TRBD2 agrees at 8 bases. CDR1 SGHNT and CDR2 YYREEE come from the germline V gene (reference sequence). This CDR3 is built from 15 residues. With 0 bases clipped from V and 4 bases from J, the junction kept 6 bases outside the gene matches. In DNA form, the CDR3 reads TGTGCCAGCAGCTTGGAAGCGGGGGCCTCTTACGAGCAGTACTTC. Residues: CASSLEAGASYEQYF.

This clone was counted at least ten times. The chain couples TRBV6-5 to TRBJ1-2, with D possibly being TRBD1 (6 bases). Trimming took off 6 bases at V and 7 bases at J, with 21 bases between the two ends. Germline CDR1 reads MNHEY; CDR2 reads SVGAGI. The CDR3 runs to 15 residues. The CDR3 loop is CASRTPGEGFSGYTF. The CDR3 DNA follows: TGTGCCAGCAGGACCCCAGGGGAGGGCTTCTCTGGCTACACCTTC.

The chain carries TRBV7-9 and TRBJ2-3; D remains ambiguous. There are 16 residues in the CDR3. The V end was cut by 1 base, the J end by 4 bases, with 15 bases between. CDR1 and CDR2 (germline): SEHNR, FQNEAQ (reference sequence). The DNA for the CDR3 is TGTGCCAGCAGCTTAGGGGCTAACTTGGTGGCAGATACGCAGTATTTT. Its protein product is CASSLGANLVADTQYF.